Below are 11 T cell receptor beta chains sequenced from a single sample in a study of blood T cell repertoires in COVID-19. Generated by immunoSEQ multiplex PCR, the TCRdb table keeps only in-frame clones and is missing some. The table records 150,000 to 200,000 clones, roughly 87% of them present only once. Sequences were obtained from peripheral blood. These receptors all stem from a woman in her sixties who had recovered from COVID-19.

The rearrangement joins TRBV7-9 to TRBJ1-1; 8 bases align to TRBD1. This CDR3 has 13 amino acids. From germline, CDR1 is SEHNR and CDR2 FQNEAQ (reference sequence). Trimming at V came to 6 bases and at J to 4 bases, leaving 4 bases not matched to a gene. CDR3 sequence: CASRKQGGTEAFF. CDR3 nucleotides: TGTGCCAGCAGAAAACAGGGGGGCACTGAAGCTTTCTTT.

This sequence joins TRBV12-3 or TRBV12-4 and TRBJ1-6; D unclear. V lost 3 bases and J 10 bases, leaving 10 bases between the germline ends. This CDR3 is 13 amino acids long. Written as DNA, the CDR3 is TGTGCCAGCAGTTTTTCCCCGAGCTCACCCCTCCACTTT. This codes for CASSFSPSSPLHF.

The chain couples TRBV27 to TRBJ1-1; D is unresolved. This CDR3 has 13 residues. V lost 10 bases to trimming and J lost 0 bases, with 12 bases between them. In germline, CDR1 is MNHEY, CDR2 SMNVEV (reference sequence). The CDR3 DNA reads TGTGCCACGCGAAATCGGGTGAACACTGAAGCTTTCTTT. Translated: CATRNRVNTEAFF.

The chain links TRBV20-1 to TRBJ2-5, with a possible D match to TRBD1 (5 bases). This CDR3 comprises 9 residues. Germline values: CDR1 DFQATT, CDR2 SNEGSKA (reference sequence). CDR3 amino acids: CTNRETQYF. CDR3 nucleotides: TGCACTAACAGGGAGACCCAGTACTTC.

This CDR3 is CASSLSQGRSTEAFF. CDR3 in DNA: TGCGCCAGCAGCTTGTCCCAGGGTCGGAGCACTGAAGCTTTCTTT. The genes are TRBV5-1 and TRBJ1-1, with a possible D match to TRBD1 (5 bases). The germline V and J ends were trimmed by 1 base and 4 bases, with 14 bases remaining between them. Germline assignment: CDR1 SGHRS and CDR2 YFSETQ. There are 15 residues in the CDR3.

The rearrangement uses TRBV18 and TRBJ2-1; the D gene is possibly TRBD2 (6 bases). The V and J ends lost 2 bases and 8 bases respectively, with 10 bases between them. This CDR3 contains 13 residues. Germline assignment: CDR1 KGHSH and CDR2 LQKENI. In nucleotides, the CDR3 is TGTGCCAGCTCACCAGACGCGGGGTATGAGCAGTTCTTC. It translates to CASSPDAGYEQFF. Complete variable domain (other parts from reference TRBV18 and TRBJ2-1): NAGVMQNPRHLVRRRGQEARLRCSPMKGHSHVYWYRQLPEEGLKFMVYLQKENIIDESGMPKERFSAEFPKEGPSILRIQQVVRGDSAAYFCASSPDAGYEQFFGPGTRLTVL.

The chain joins TRBV28 to TRBJ1-5, with D maybe TRBD1 (5 bases). This CDR3 spans 15 amino acids. Between the trimmed V and J ends, which lost 2 bases and 2 bases, there was a span of 10 bases. From germline, CDR1 is MDHEN and CDR2 SYDVKM. This CDR3 reads CASSLLGGGNQPQHF. The CDR3 DNA reads TGTGCCAGCAGTTTACTGGGGGGGGGCAATCAGCCCCAGCATTTT.

The chain employs TRBV4-1 and TRBJ2-7; D might be TRBD2 (5 bases). The CDR3 extends over 18 amino acids. The germline V gene encodes CDR1 MGHRA and CDR2 YSYEKL. Trimming took off 0 bases at V and 2 bases at J, with 20 bases between the two ends. The CDR3 spells CASSQDLVGTRGPYEQYF. As DNA, the CDR3 is TGCGCCAGCAGCCAAGATCTTGTGGGAACCAGAGGGCCCTACGAGCAGTACTTC.

The chain carries TRBV5-6 and TRBJ1-2, with D tentatively TRBD1 (5 bases). Germline V CDR1 and CDR2: SGHDT, YYEEEE. This CDR3 has 14 amino acids. Trimming cost V 3 bases and J 5 bases, with 14 bases left between them. CDR3 in amino acids: CASSSQTVMYGYTF. The CDR3 bases are TGTGCCAGCAGCTCGCAGACAGTCATGTATGGCTACACCTTC.

This clone was observed a single time. The gene calls are TRBV18 and TRBJ1-1; 10 bases align to TRBD1. Germline V lookup: CDR1 KGHSH, CDR2 LQKENI. There are 17 residues in the CDR3. J gave up 3 bases and V 0 bases, and 7 bases lay outside the gene matches. CDR3 sequence (DNA): TGTGCCAGCTCACCACCTCAGGGACAGGGGTTTTACACTGAAGCTTTCTTT. Translated, it gives CASSPPQGQGFYTEAFF. The full variable domain, in which reference TRBV18 and TRBJ1-1 provide the parts outside the CDR3, is NAGVMQNPRHLVRRRGQEARLRCSPMKGHSHVYWYRQLPEEGLKFMVYLQKENIIDESGMPKERFSAEFPKEGPSILRIQQVVRGDSAAYFCASSPPQGQGFYTEAFFGQGTRLTVV.

This chain connects TRBV5-1 to TRBJ2-1, with 9 positions matching TRBD2. The CDR3 contains 15 residues. V was pared by 2 bases and J by 3 bases, with 3 bases of the junction left unmatched. The germline CDR1 and CDR2 sequences are SGHRS and YFSETQ. DNA for the CDR3: TGCGCCAGCAGCTTAGGCGGGGGGGACTACAATGAGCAGTTCTTC. It encodes CASSLGGGDYNEQFF. Based on the CDR3 plus reference TRBV5-1 and TRBJ2-1, the full variable domain is KAGVTQTPRYLIKTRGQQVTLSCSPISGHRSVSWYQQTPGQGLQFLFEYFSETQRNKGNFPGRFSGRQFSNSRSEMNVSTLELGDSALYLCASSLGGGDYNEQFFGPGTRLTVL.